This T cell receptor beta chain is from a study of T cells in Graves' hyperthyroidism and ophthalmopathy (dated 2019 in TCRdb). As for the study more broadly: Peripheral blood samples were taken at the time of initial diagnosis, prior to any treatment. In addition, the study compared T-cell repertoires in thyroid tissue and in blood from five or six Graves' hyperthyroidism patients. TCR Vbeta CDR3 sequencing of 120 to 150 peripheral blood samples (over 40 ophthalmopathy, approximately 80 hyperthyroidism and roughly 17 progressor patients) is reported in the paper. Once sampling was done, hyperthyroidism patients were given methimazole at a starting dose of 30 mg daily, whereas ophthalmopathy patients were given high-dose intravenous methylprednisolone. To identify TCR V-J signatures that set the groups apart, the researchers used a discovery cohort of 100 patients, made up of roughly 45 with Graves' ophthalmopathy and 57 with stable Graves' hyperthyroidism. Prospective prediction of ophthalmopathy was tested in an independent validation cohort of some 20 hyperthyroidism patients and some 17 patients who later progressed to ophthalmopathy. For training and testing, the roughly 93 patients in the discovery cohort were randomly divided in a 7:3 ratio. The research as a whole found: In validation, progression to ophthalmopathy was predicted by the model with nearly 71% sensitivity and just over 72% specificity, a median of roughly six months before onset. Blood samples also contained most of the expanded thyroid clonotypes (frequency above 0.001), which suggests that blood repertoires may reflect thyroid immune responses. In cross-validation, a model built on a 13 V-J signature told ophthalmopathy apart from stable hyperthyroidism with roughly 87% sensitivity and about 81% specificity, and in testing the same model reached 80%/75%. Sample size was not statistically predetermined, and blinding of investigators to group allocation was not performed.

TCR beta CDR3 regions were amplified from RNA transcripts. For the first round of RT-PCR on the TCR CDR3, the HTBI primer set was used together with the Qiagen OneStep RT-PCR kit. The libraries were constructed in a second round of multiplex PCR and then size-selected and purified. Sequencing of the libraries was done on an Illumina HiSeq2000 using paired-end 100 bp reads. Per the source publication's procedure: SOAPnuke was used to process the raw data, with reads discarded if the reads contained adapters or uncalled bases, had a mean Phred below 15, or lacked an exact constant-primer or identifier match. COPE v1.2.5 was used to merge high-quality paired reads, and clonotypes were defined as unique nucleotide sequences. Clonotypes were aligned to IMGT TRBV, TRBD and TRBJ reference segments using MiTCR v1.1. The analysis was restricted to V-J combinations with a frequency above 0.0001, which together covered 99% to 99.2% of the repertoires. A TCS score was defined as the ratio of F50 (clonal expansion) to E x V (chaos), with BLOSUM62-based TCRdist applied between CDR3 peptides within each V-J. Welch's t-statistics and random forest reduced around 510 V-J features to 13, which were used in a naive Bayes classifier (R e1071). In TCRdb, the public reads were trimmed at Q25 with fastp and aligned with MiXCR, with productive beta chains retained. Each CDR3 protein gets just one entry, which takes the most common genes and DNA from the rows behind it. The V and J calls, along with clone size, are taken from TCRdb and not from the paper's own processing. The sample profile shows hundreds of thousands of distinct CDR3 sequences; around 25% of them were found once. In total, the top ten clones hold approximately 30% of the sample.

The CDR3 contains 15 residues, cysteine and phenylalanine counted. The read is trimmed to its CDR3 DNA, 45 bases read in frame from base 1. CDR1 and CDR2, per the germline V gene (reference sequence), are LNHDA and SQIVND. The junction carries 14 bases between V and J, which are trimmed by 2 bases and 3 bases respectively. Concerning this clonotype: Its cognate antigen has yet to be identified. Base-call qualities are not available, and no considerably larger clone is one nucleotide away.

The hyperthyroidism patients were between 18 and 65 years old and newly diagnosed, with a disease duration of less than 2 months. Patients with uncontrolled infections, other autoimmune diseases, pregnancy or lactation were excluded. Clinical symptoms, serum thyroxine and TRAb, thyroid ultrasound, and orbital computed tomography formed the basis for the diagnoses. Blood from progressor patients was drawn when they were first diagnosed with hyperthyroidism, before any ophthalmopathy symptoms appeared. PBMCs were isolated from around 10 ml of fresh peripheral blood by Ficoll-Paque density gradient centrifugation. Progressor patients were first diagnosed with Graves' hyperthyroidism and then developed ophthalmopathy during follow-up. Total RNA was extracted with Trizol reagent, and quality was checked on an Agilent 2100 Bioanalyzer.

The chain is encoded by TRBV19 joined to TRBJ2-7; 6 matching bases give a weak D call of TRBD2. Sequenced sample: blood. The source is a man aged 35 to 55 with Graves' hyperthyroidism that later progressed to Graves' ophthalmopathy. This receptor carries the CDR3 CASSIRGAGSYEQYF. The nucleotides are TGTGCCAGTAGTATAAGAGGGGCGGGAAGCTACGAGCAGTACTTC.